These 23 T cell receptor beta chains share one sample of origin, sequenced in a study of graft-versus-host responses after intestinal transplantation. Their antigen targets remain unknown. This table comes from immunoSEQ multiplex PCR, and its TCRdb copy is limited to in-frame clones, with some not included. This table holds 80,000 to 100,000 clones, approximately 88% found once. The sequenced sample was unstimulated CD4+ T cells sorted from spleen or lymph node cells, obtained before intestinal transplant. These TCRs come from a human donor who received an intestinal transplant.

V is TRBV7-2 and J is TRBJ1-1; 9 bases fit TRBD1. The junction had 7 bases not matched to a gene; V was cut back by 4 bases and J by 4 bases. The CDR3 covers 15 residues. Germline V lookup: CDR1 SGHTA, CDR2 FQGNSA. For the CDR3, the DNA is TGTGCCAGCAGCTCGAGGACAGGGGTAGGCACTGAAGCTTTCTTT. Translating gives CASSSRTGVGTEAFF.

This clone was seen just once. The rearrangement joins TRBV2 to TRBJ2-3, with 7 positions matching TRBD1. Germline lookup yields CDR1 SNHLY and CDR2 FYNNEI. This CDR3 spans 13 amino acids. The junction had 7 bases not matched to a gene; V was cut back by 11 bases and J by 2 bases. CDR3 coding DNA: TGTGCCTCTCAGGGGGAGTTCACAGATACGCAGTATTTT. The encoded protein is CASQGEFTDTQYF.

This chain links TRBV28 with TRBJ2-1, with a weak D call TRBD2 (6 bases). Trimming shortened V by 7 bases and J by 0 bases, and 13 bases separated the two germline ends. CDR1 is MDHEN and CDR2 is SYDVKM in the germline V gene. The CDR3 extends over 15 amino acids. The CDR3 loop is CASTGVASSYNEQFF. DNA of the CDR3: TGTGCCAGCACGGGGGTAGCGTCCTCCTACAATGAGCAGTTCTTC.

This clone was detected only once. The V gene is TRBV5-7, the J gene TRBJ2-7; 11 bases match TRBD2. Being an ORF, TRBV5-7 has a function that is uncertain. The V segment lost 4 bases and the J segment 5 bases; nucleotides outside the gene matches: 11. CDR3 length equals 16 residues. CDR3 nucleotides: TGTGCCAGCAGCCTAATTACTAGCGGGAGTATTCACGAGCAGTACTTC. Protein sequence: CASSLITSGSIHEQYF.

The gene calls are TRBV29-1 and TRBJ2-5; a possible D gene is TRBD1 (5 bases). Germline lookup yields CDR1 SQVTM and CDR2 ANQGSEA. Trimming took 3 bases from V and 5 from J, leaving 13 bases between them. The CDR3 length is 13 residues. Here the CDR3 DNA reads TGCAGCGTTGACTACGGCAGGGTCGAGACCCAGTACTTC. It encodes CSVDYGRVETQYF.

The chain joins TRBV11-2 to TRBJ1-3; perhaps TRBD1 as D (6 bases). Germline V lookup: CDR1 SGHAT, CDR2 FQNNGV. The CDR3 sequence is 18 residues long. V was cut by 4 bases and J by 1 base, with 20 bases left in between. CDR3 region: CASSSREGGRPSGNTIYF. Written as DNA, the CDR3 is TGTGCCAGCAGCTCTAGAGAGGGGGGGCGCCCATCTGGAAACACCATATATTTT.

This chain joins TRBV29-1 and TRBJ1-1; D not resolved. Deletions cut 7 bases from V and 11 bases from J, with 17 bases between. Germline CDR1 reads SQVTM; CDR2 reads ANQGSEA. The CDR3 consists of 11 residues. The CDR3 sequence: CSAETTGEAFF. CDR3 DNA sequence: TGCAGCGCCGAGACGACGGGTGAGGCTTTCTTT.

CDR3 sequence: CASSDSRGGPDTQYF. CDR3 sequence (DNA): TGTGCCAGCAGTGACTCGCGGGGGGGCCCAGATACGCAGTATTTT. V usage is TRBV6-4 and J usage is TRBJ2-3; 9 bases line up with TRBD2. The germline gives CDR1 MRHNA, CDR2 SNTAGT. CDR3 length: 15 amino acids. Trimming at V came to 0 bases and at J to 4 bases, leaving 2 bases not matched to a gene.

V usage is TRBV5-4 and J usage is TRBJ1-2, with TRBD1 matching over 7 bases. The CDR3 has 13 residues. The V gene end was trimmed by 4 bases and the J gene end by 2 bases; junction bases not matched to a gene: 2. Germline V lookup: CDR1 SGHNT, CDR2 YYREEE (reference sequence). CDR3 protein: CASSLGGNYGYTF. The CDR3 DNA follows: TGTGCCAGCAGCCTAGGGGGCAACTATGGCTACACCTTC. Drawing the rest from reference TRBV5-4 and TRBJ1-2, the complete variable domain is ETGVTQSPTHLIKTRGQQVTLRCSSQSGHNTVSWYQQALGQGPQFIFQYYREEENGRGNFPPRFSGLQFPNYSSELNVNALELDDSALYLCASSLGGNYGYTFGSGTRLTVV.

J is TRBJ2-5 and V is TRBV5-1; 8 nucleotides line up with TRBD2. Germline CDR1 SGHRS, CDR2 YFSETQ. The CDR3 consists of 16 residues. J was trimmed by 2 bases and V by 1 base; bases with no gene match: 7. The CDR3 here is CASSLFPAGGQETQYF. The CDR3 bases are TGCGCCAGCAGCTTGTTCCCGGCGGGGGGTCAAGAGACCCAGTACTTC.

This chain uses TRBV2 with TRBJ2-1; 8 bases match TRBD2. The ends lost 3 bases at V and 15 bases at J; junction bases unmatched: 7. This CDR3 contains 12 residues. Per germline, CDR1 SNHLY and CDR2 FYNNEI. The CDR3 DNA sequence: TGTGCCAGCAGTGATCGGGAGGGGGGCCTGTTCTTC. The encoded protein is CASSDREGGLFF. Drawing the rest from reference TRBV2 and TRBJ2-1, the complete variable domain is EPEVTQTPSHQVTQMGQEVILRCVPISNHLYFYWYRQILGQKVEFLVSFYNNEISEKSEIFDDQFSVERPDGSNFTLKIRSTKLEDSAMYFCASSDREGGLFFGPGTRLTVL.

The chain couples TRBV6-1 to TRBJ2-7; the D gene is possibly TRBD1 (6 bases). Looked up from germline, CDR1 is MNHNS and CDR2 is SASEGT. The CDR3 is 15 residues long. Trimming left V 2 bases short and J 6 bases short, with 17 bases between. CDR3 residues: CASSEMGHVPSEQYF. DNA for the CDR3: TGTGCCAGCAGTGAAATGGGACACGTCCCTTCCGAGCAGTACTTC.

V is TRBV7-2 and J is TRBJ2-1; D is unclear. The germline gives CDR1 SGHTA, CDR2 FQGNSA. Trimming stripped 3 bases from V and 10 bases from J, with 7 bases between. This CDR3 is built from 11 residues. CDR3 in amino acids: CASSLGWEQFF. DNA for the CDR3: TGTGCCAGCAGCTTGGGCTGGGAGCAGTTCTTC.

DNA for the CDR3: TGCGCCAGCAGCTTTACTAGCGGCTCCTACAATGAGCAGTTCTTC. This translates into CASSFTSGSYNEQFF. The V gene is TRBV5-1, the J gene TRBJ2-1; 8 bases map to TRBD2. V shed 2 bases and J 0 bases; nucleotides not matched to a gene: 1. The CDR3 has 15 amino acids. Per the germline V gene, CDR1 is SGHRS and CDR2 is YFSETQ.

The CDR3 bases are TGTGCCAGCACGTCTTGGACTAGCGAAGCCCACGAGCAGTACTTC. As protein: CASTSWTSEAHEQYF. The chain couples TRBV2 to TRBJ2-7; 9 bases match TRBD2. CDR1 SNHLY and CDR2 FYNNEI come from the germline V gene. The ends lost 7 bases at V and 5 bases at J; junction bases unmatched: 12. The CDR3 has 15 residues.

The gene calls are TRBV5-1 and TRBJ2-7, with TRBD2 as a possible D gene (5 bases). CDR1 is SGHRS and CDR2 is YFSETQ in the germline V gene. The V and J ends lost 5 bases and 5 bases respectively, with 11 bases between them. This CDR3 has 12 residues. CDR3 amino acids: CASSPDGNEQYF. DNA for the CDR3: TGCGCCAGCAGTCCTGACGGGAACGAGCAGTACTTC. Full variable domain (outside the CDR3, taken from reference TRBV5-1 and TRBJ2-7): KAGVTQTPRYLIKTRGQQVTLSCSPISGHRSVSWYQQTPGQGLQFLFEYFSETQRNKGNFPGRFSGRQFSNSRSEMNVSTLELGDSALYLCASSPDGNEQYFGPGTRLTVT.

The chain joins TRBV5-1 to TRBJ1-1; 7 nucleotides agree with TRBD1. The germline gives CDR1 SGHRS, CDR2 YFSETQ. V was clipped by 5 bases and J by 4 bases; unmatched bases: 11. The CDR3 extends over 15 amino acids. The DNA of the CDR3 is TGCGCCAGCAGTCAAACTCCAGGGGGGAGCACTGAAGCTTTCTTT. Protein: CASSQTPGGSTEAFF.

This clone was found a few times. V usage is TRBV18 and J usage is TRBJ1-2, with D maybe TRBD1 (5 bases). This CDR3 contains 12 residues. Trimming took off 1 base at V and 6 bases at J, with 6 bases between the two ends. Germline CDR1 KGHSH, CDR2 LQKENI. The CDR3 here is CASSPQQDGYTF. Written as DNA, the CDR3 is TGTGCCAGCTCACCACAACAGGATGGCTACACCTTC.

The chain is built from TRBV29-1 and TRBJ2-1, with TRBD1 matching 9 bases. The CDR3 sequence is 15 residues long. Trimming cost V 3 bases and J 9 bases; bases outside gene matches: 12. CDR1 is SQVTM, CDR2 ANQGSEA, per germline. In DNA form, the CDR3 reads TGCAGCGTTGATAACCCCGGGACAGGGAGGGTTGAGCAGTTCTTC. Amino acids: CSVDNPGTGRVEQFF.

The rearrangement uses TRBV5-4 and TRBJ1-2; the match to TRBD1 covers 8 bases. Germline V gene data show CDR1 as SGHNT and CDR2 as YYREEE (reference sequence). V shed 4 bases, J shed 4 bases, and the junction held 3 bases outside the gene matches. This CDR3 has 13 amino acids. The CDR3 spells CASSIDRGYGYTF. DNA of the CDR3: TGTGCCAGCAGCATAGACAGGGGCTATGGCTACACCTTC. The full variable domain, with the rest looked up from reference TRBV5-4 and TRBJ1-2, is ETGVTQSPTHLIKTRGQQVTLRCSSQSGHNTVSWYQQALGQGPQFIFQYYREEENGRGNFPPRFSGLQFPNYSSELNVNALELDDSALYLCASSIDRGYGYTFGSGTRLTVV.

The CDR3 DNA sequence: TGTGCCAGTAGTAGCAGGGGATACGAGCAGTACTTC. Protein sequence: CASSSRGYEQYF. The chain combines TRBV19 with TRBJ2-7; the D gene is possibly TRBD1 (6 bases). CDR3 size: 12 residues. CDR1 LNHDA and CDR2 SQIVND come from the germline V gene (reference sequence). The germline V and J ends were trimmed by 4 bases and 4 bases, with 8 bases remaining between them.

This clone was seen a few times. The V gene is TRBV15, the J gene TRBJ1-1; unclear D gene. Germline lookup yields CDR1 LNHNV and CDR2 YYDKDF (reference sequence). V was trimmed by 0 bases and J by 2 bases, leaving 10 bases between them. CDR3 length: 15 amino acids. CDR3 region: CATSRDSHRNTEAFF. CDR3 DNA: TGTGCCACCAGCAGAGATTCCCACAGAAACACTGAAGCTTTCTTT.

This clone was found once. This chain connects TRBV19 to TRBJ1-2; the match to TRBD1 covers 7 bases. Trimming cost V 2 bases and J 0 bases; bases outside gene matches: 3. CDR1 and CDR2 (germline): LNHDA, SQIVND (reference sequence). There are 15 residues in the CDR3. The CDR3 DNA reads TGTGCCAGTAGTATATCGGGACAGCCTAACTATGGCTACACCTTC. Protein product: CASSISGQPNYGYTF. Looking up the rest from reference TRBV19 and TRBJ1-2 gives the full variable domain: DGGITQSPKYLFRKEGQNVTLSCEQNLNHDAMYWYRQDPGQGLRLIYYSQIVNDFQKGDIAEGYSVSREKKESFPLTVTSAQKNPTAFYLCASSISGQPNYGYTFGSGTRLTVV.